This TCR beta chain was sequenced in a study of blood T cell repertoires in COVID-19. Overall study context: Acute-phase and convalescent COVID-19 samples originated in the United States, Italy and Spain. In each case, the material was cDNA or gDNA derived from T cells, B-cell-depleted T cells, or PBMCs.

CDR3 length: 18 amino acids. Trimming removed 1 base from V and 4 bases from J; junction bases left unmatched: 16. Germline CDR1 and CDR2: SGHVS and FQNEAQ. Per the original data handling: Amplification of reference gene primers was used by the study to estimate nucleated cell counts. The data were produced by immunoSEQ multiplex PCR, yet TCRdb's version contains in-frame clones alone and is incomplete. V and J calls and clone size are those listed in that table; D and trimming were worked out from the DNA. The sample contains 200,000 to 250,000 clones, roughly nine tenths of which appear only once. The J gene is TRBJ2-7, the V gene TRBV7-8; 7 nucleotides line up with TRBD1. This sequence originates from a man aged 55-75 years with acute or convalescent COVID-19. The sequencing input was peripheral blood. The CDR3 DNA follows: TGTGCCAGCAGCTTAGGTACCAGGACAGGTTTATTCGGGTACGAGCAGTACTTC. This gives the protein CASSLGTRTGLFGYEQYF. The variable domain in full, completed from reference TRBV7-8 and TRBJ2-7, reads GAGVSQSPRYKVAKRGQDVALRCDPISGHVSLFWYQQALGQGPEFLTYFQNEAQLDKSGLPSDRFFAERPEGSVSTLKIQRTQQEDSAVYLCASSLGTRTGLFGYEQYFGPGTRLTVT.